This T cell receptor beta chain was obtained from a study of cytomegalovirus exposure and HLA in healthy donors. Study findings and constraints: CMV serostatus was the only recorded immune exposure for donors. Upon later analysis, HLA-associated TCR beta chains proved more clonally expanded than other, equally common chains.

In germline, CDR1 is KGHSH, CDR2 LQKENI. The V end was cut by 5 bases, the J end by 8 bases, with 24 bases between. The CDR3 loop spans 16 amino acids. Researchers ran the PCR with 60 Vbeta and 13 Jbeta primers. Clones were read by immunoSEQ multiplex PCR, and TCRdb kept only the in-frame ones, dropping some. The top ten clones hold roughly 2.3% of a sample with around 300,000 clones, roughly 90% of them seen once. This clone has only one observation. Its antigen is unknown. The chain has TRBV18 and TRBJ1-2; D possibly corresponds to TRBD1 (6 bases). The TCR comes from a young woman in good health and CMV-seronegative. The specimen was PBMCs. This CDR3 reads CASSSAGQILVEGYTF. In DNA, the CDR3 is TGTGCCAGCTCATCAGCTGGACAGATCCTCGTGGAAGGCTACACCTTC.